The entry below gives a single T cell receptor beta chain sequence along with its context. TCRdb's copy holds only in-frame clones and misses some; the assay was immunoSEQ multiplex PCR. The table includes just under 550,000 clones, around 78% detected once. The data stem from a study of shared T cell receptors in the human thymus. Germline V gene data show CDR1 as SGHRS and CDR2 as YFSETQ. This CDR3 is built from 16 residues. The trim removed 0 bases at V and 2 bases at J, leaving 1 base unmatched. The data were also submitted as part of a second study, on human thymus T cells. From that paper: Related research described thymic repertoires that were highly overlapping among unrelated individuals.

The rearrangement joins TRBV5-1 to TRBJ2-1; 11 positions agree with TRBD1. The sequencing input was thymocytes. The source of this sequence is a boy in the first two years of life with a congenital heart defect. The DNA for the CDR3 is TGCGCCAGCAGCTTGGGGACAGGGGGCGCCTACAATGAGCAGTTCTTC. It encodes CASSLGTGGAYNEQFF.